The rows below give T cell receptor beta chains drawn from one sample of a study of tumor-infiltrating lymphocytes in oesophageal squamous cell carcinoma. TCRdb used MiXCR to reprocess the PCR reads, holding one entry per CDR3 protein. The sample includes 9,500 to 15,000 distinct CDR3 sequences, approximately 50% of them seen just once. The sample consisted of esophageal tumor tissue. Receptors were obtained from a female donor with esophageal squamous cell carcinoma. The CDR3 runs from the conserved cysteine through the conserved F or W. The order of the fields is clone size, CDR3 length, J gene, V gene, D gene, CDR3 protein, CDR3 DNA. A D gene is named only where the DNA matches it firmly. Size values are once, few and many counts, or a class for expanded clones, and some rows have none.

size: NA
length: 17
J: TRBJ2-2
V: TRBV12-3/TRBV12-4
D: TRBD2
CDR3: CASSSPLAGGHTGELFF
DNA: TGTGCCAGCAGTTCCCCGCTAGCGGGAGGCCACACCGGGGAGCTGTTTTTT

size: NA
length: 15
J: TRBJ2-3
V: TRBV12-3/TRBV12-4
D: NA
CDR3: CASSLGEISTDTQYF
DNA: TGTGCCAGCAGTTTGGGGGAGATAAGCACAGATACGCAGTATTTT

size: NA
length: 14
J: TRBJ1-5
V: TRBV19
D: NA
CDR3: CASSDGGTNQPQHF
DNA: TGTGCCAGCTCCGACGGGGGTACCAATCAGCCCCAGCATTTT

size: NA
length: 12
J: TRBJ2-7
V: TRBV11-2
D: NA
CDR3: CASSSYSYEQYF
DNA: TGTGCCAGCAGCTCCTACTCCTACGAGCAGTACTTC

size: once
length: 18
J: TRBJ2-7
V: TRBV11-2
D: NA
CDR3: CASSLEEIGDLEDYEQYF
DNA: TGTGCCAGCAGCTTAGAGGAGATTGGGGACCTAGAGGACTACGAGCAGTACTTC

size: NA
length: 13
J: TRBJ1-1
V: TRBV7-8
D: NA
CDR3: CASSLEQQGEAFF
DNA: TGTGCCAGCAGCTTAGAGCAACAGGGAGAAGCTTTCTTT

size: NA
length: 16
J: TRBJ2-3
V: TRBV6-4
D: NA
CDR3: CASSDSQNSLTDTQYF
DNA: TGTGCCAGCAGTGACTCTCAAAACTCCCTCACAGATACGCAGTATTTT

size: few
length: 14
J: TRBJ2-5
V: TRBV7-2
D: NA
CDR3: CASSLGQRQETQYF
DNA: TGTGCCAGCAGCTTAGGACAGAGACAAGAGACCCAGTACTTC

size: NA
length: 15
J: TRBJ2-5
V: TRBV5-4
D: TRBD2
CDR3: CASSSTSGRLGEQYF
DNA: TGTGCCAGCAGCTCGACTAGCGGGAGACTAGGTGAGCAGTACTTC

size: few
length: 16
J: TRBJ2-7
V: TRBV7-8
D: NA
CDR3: CASSQQVPRDSYEQYF
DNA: TGTGCCAGCAGCCAGCAGGTTCCCCGGGACTCCTACGAGCAGTACTTC

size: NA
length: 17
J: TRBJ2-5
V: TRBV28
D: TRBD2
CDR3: CASSPLGEAGGRETQYF
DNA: TGTGCCAGCAGTCCCCTCGGGGAAGCGGGGGGGAGGGAGACCCAGTACTTC

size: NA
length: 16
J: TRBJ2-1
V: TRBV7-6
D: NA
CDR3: CASSLALGGFYNEQFF
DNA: TGTGCCAGCAGCTTAGCGCTGGGTGGATTCTACAATGAGCAGTTCTTC

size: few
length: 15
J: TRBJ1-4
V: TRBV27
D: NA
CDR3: CASSLSVRSNEKLFF
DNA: TGTGCCAGCAGTTTATCGGTCAGGTCTAATGAAAAACTGTTTTTT

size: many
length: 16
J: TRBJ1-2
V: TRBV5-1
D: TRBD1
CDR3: CASSSQRTGSHYGYTF
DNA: TGCGCCAGCAGCTCCCAACGGACAGGGAGCCACTATGGCTACACCTTC

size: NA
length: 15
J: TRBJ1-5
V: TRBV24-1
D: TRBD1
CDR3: CATGPTGGIDQPQHF
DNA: TGTGCCACCGGCCCTACAGGGGGCATAGATCAGCCCCAGCATTTT

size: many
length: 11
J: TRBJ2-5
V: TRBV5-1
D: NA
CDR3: CASSLRETQYF
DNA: TGCGCCAGCAGCTTGCGGGAGACCCAGTACTTC

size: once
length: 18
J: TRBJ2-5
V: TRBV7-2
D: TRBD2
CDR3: CASSSRLAGGPSQETQYF
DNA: TGTGCCAGCAGCTCCCGACTAGCGGGAGGGCCCTCTCAAGAGACCCAGTACTTC

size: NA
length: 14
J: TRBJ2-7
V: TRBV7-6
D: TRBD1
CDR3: CASSPQTGNYEQYF
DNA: TGTGCCAGCAGCCCTCAGACAGGGAACTACGAGCAGTACTTC

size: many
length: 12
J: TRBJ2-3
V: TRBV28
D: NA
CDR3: CATKKGVNTQYF
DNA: TGTGCCACCAAAAAGGGGGTCAATACGCAGTATTTT

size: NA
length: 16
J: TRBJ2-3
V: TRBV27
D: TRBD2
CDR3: CASSSGLAGGTDTQYF
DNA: TGTGCCAGCAGTTCCGGACTAGCGGGAGGCACAGATACGCAGTATTTT

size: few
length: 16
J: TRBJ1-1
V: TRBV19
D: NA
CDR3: CASSSHGRGRNTEAFF
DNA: TGTGCCAGTAGTAGCCACGGACGGGGGCGTAACACTGAAGCTTTCTTT

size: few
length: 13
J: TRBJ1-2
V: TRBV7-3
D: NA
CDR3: CASSHTGFDGYTF
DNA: TGTGCCAGCAGCCACACAGGGTTCGATGGCTACACCTTC

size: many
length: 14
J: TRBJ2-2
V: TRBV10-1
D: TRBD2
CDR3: CASSFGGGTGELFF
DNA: TGCGCCAGCAGCTTCGGCGGGGGCACCGGGGAGCTGTTTTTT

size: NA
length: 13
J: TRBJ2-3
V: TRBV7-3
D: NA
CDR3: CASSLPPTDTQYF
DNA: TGTGCCAGCAGCTTACCACCCACAGATACGCAGTATTTT

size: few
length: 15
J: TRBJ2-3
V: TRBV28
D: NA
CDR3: CASSPVPGHTDTQYF
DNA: TGTGCCAGCAGTCCCGTACCGGGACACACAGATACGCAGTATTTT